The 18 T cell receptor beta chains below were found in one sample sequenced in a study of technical replicates of blood from several donors. TCRdb keeps only in-frame clones here, not all; method: immunoSEQ multiplex PCR. The sample has 9,000 to 15,000 clones, around 92% seen once. The material sequenced was PBMCs. The receptors come from a human donor in good health.

The chain has TRBV9 and TRBJ2-7; 11 bases fit TRBD2. The V segment lost 4 bases and the J segment 4 bases; nucleotides outside the gene matches: 7. This CDR3 is built from 15 residues. CDR1 and CDR2 from the germline V gene are SGDLS and YYNGEE. CDR3 region: CASSPLAGGYYEQYF. The CDR3 region has the DNA TGTGCCAGCAGCCCTCTAGCGGGAGGTTATTACGAGCAGTACTTC. The full variable domain, in which reference TRBV9 and TRBJ2-7 provide the parts outside the CDR3, is DSGVTQTPKHLITATGQRVTLRCSPRSGDLSVYWYQQSLDQGLQFLIQYYNGEERAKGNILERFSAQQFPDLHSELNLSSLELGDSALYFCASSPLAGGYYEQYFGPGTRLTVT.

The chain links TRBV6-6 to TRBJ2-3; the match to TRBD2 covers 7 bases. There are 15 residues in the CDR3. V was clipped by 6 bases and J by 4 bases; unmatched bases: 10. Germline V gene sequence: CDR1 MNHNY, CDR2 SVGAGI (reference sequence). The CDR3 region is CASRNQLAIADTQYF. The CDR3 DNA reads as TGTGCCAGCAGAAACCAACTAGCGATCGCAGATACGCAGTATTTT.

The chain combines TRBV6-5 with TRBJ1-1; 7 bases align to TRBD1. V was clipped by 9 bases and J by 2 bases; unmatched bases: 6. Germline V gene data show CDR1 as MNHEY and CDR2 as SVGAGI. This CDR3 has 13 residues. The CDR3 protein is CASGGQINTEAFF. CDR3 nucleotides: TGTGCCAGTGGGGGACAGATTAACACTGAAGCTTTCTTT.

The rearrangement uses TRBV5-1 and TRBJ2-2, with TRBD1 matching over 10 bases. The V gene's germline CDR1 is SGHRS and CDR2 YFSETQ. The CDR3 runs to 19 residues. Unmatched junction bases numbered 10, after V lost 0 bases and J lost 2 bases. CDR3 protein: CASSLAGPGTGANTGELFF. CDR3 sequence (DNA): TGCGCCAGCAGCTTGGCCGGCCCCGGGACAGGGGCCAACACCGGGGAGCTGTTTTTT.

The chain links TRBV19 to TRBJ1-4; D ambiguous. The germline CDR1 and CDR2 sequences are LNHDA and SQIVND (reference sequence). The CDR3 totals 14 residues. V gave up 3 bases and J gave up 7 bases, with 12 bases separating them. The CDR3 DNA reads as TGTGCCAGTAGTATGGGCCAGGCTGTTGAAAAACTGTTTTTT. Residues: CASSMGQAVEKLFF.

V gene TRBV7-9 combines with J gene TRBJ2-1, with 12 bases aligning to TRBD1. Germline trimming cut 1 base from V and 8 bases from J; bases unmatched to any gene: 6. The V gene's germline CDR1 is SEHNR and CDR2 FQNEAQ (reference sequence). The CDR3 contains 16 residues. Here the CDR3 reads CASSLEEGQGAHEQFF. The CDR3 DNA reads as TGTGCCAGCAGCTTAGAAGAGGGACAGGGGGCGCATGAGCAGTTCTTC.

The CDR3 sequence: CASSQEGGMLGGYTF. CDR3 in DNA: TGCGCCAGCAGCCAAGAGGGTGGAATGTTGGGCGGCTACACCTTC. The chain combines TRBV4-1 with TRBJ1-2; D not certain. CDR1 and CDR2 from the germline V gene are MGHRA and YSYEKL. This CDR3 has 15 amino acids. V was pared by 0 bases and J by 8 bases, with 16 bases between.

J is TRBJ1-5 and V is TRBV6-5, with D unclear. From germline, CDR1 is MNHEY and CDR2 SVGAGI. V was shortened by 0 bases and J by 4 bases, with 4 bases between the two germline ends. This CDR3 has 13 amino acids. The CDR3 spells CASSYSPNQPQHF. The DNA for the CDR3 is TGTGCCAGCAGTTACTCCCCGAATCAGCCCCAGCATTTT.

The chain couples TRBV5-5 to TRBJ1-5; the match to TRBD1 covers 7 bases. This CDR3 contains 15 residues. The V gene end was trimmed by 2 bases and the J gene end by 5 bases; junction bases not matched to a gene: 7. Germline values: CDR1 SGHKS, CDR2 YYEKEE (reference sequence). CDR3 DNA sequence: TGTGCCAGCAGCTTTTTTGGGACAGCTGATCAGCCCCAGCATTTT. Translating it yields CASSFFGTADQPQHF.

The genes are TRBV4-2 and TRBJ2-5; a possible D gene is TRBD2 (5 bases). CDR1 and CDR2 (germline): LGHNA, YNFKEQ. V was clipped by 1 base and J by 5 bases, with 17 bases between them. The CDR3 length is 16 residues. The CDR3 coding sequence is TGTGCCAGCAGCCAAGTTGCGGCTAGCAATAAGGAGACCCAGTACTTC. Its protein product is CASSQVAASNKETQYF.

This chain uses TRBV29-1 with TRBJ1-1; 7 positions match TRBD1. This CDR3 region has 13 residues. V was clipped by 3 bases and J by 1 base; unmatched bases: 2. CDR1 and CDR2 (germline): SQVTM, ANQGSEA. The CDR3 loop is CSVEGTANTEAFF. The DNA for the CDR3 is TGCAGCGTTGAGGGGACAGCGAACACTGAAGCTTTCTTT.

The V call is TRBV30, the J call TRBJ2-3, with 9 nucleotides matching TRBD1. This CDR3 region has 15 residues. Germline values: CDR1 GTSNPN, CDR2 SVGIG (reference sequence). V was clipped by 4 bases and J by 4 bases; unmatched bases: 9. The CDR3 DNA is TGTGCCTGGAAAGGTAACAGGGGGCTTTCAGATACGCAGTATTTT. Translation: CAWKGNRGLSDTQYF.

DNA of the CDR3: TGTGCCTGGAGCGGGGGACAGGGGCCTAGCTACGAGCAGTACTTC. Residues: CAWSGGQGPSYEQYF. This chain joins TRBV30 and TRBJ2-7, with 10 bases that match TRBD1. The V and J ends lost 3 bases and 3 bases, in that order; junction bases with no gene match: 8. This CDR3 is built from 15 residues. Germline loops: CDR1 GTSNPN, CDR2 SVGIG (reference sequence).

The rearrangement links TRBV9 to TRBJ1-1, with D uncertain. Germline CDR1 is SGDLS and CDR2 is YYNGEE. The V and J ends lost 4 bases and 4 bases respectively, with 11 bases between them. The CDR3 spans 13 residues. The CDR3 DNA reads as TGTGCCAGCAGCCTCGTAGGCGGCACTGAAGCTTTCTTT. Translation gives CASSLVGGTEAFF.

CDR3 amino acids: CASSETAGGSPYEQYF. As DNA, the CDR3 is TGTGCCAGCAGTGAAACAGCAGGGGGCTCCCCCTACGAGCAGTACTTC. The V gene is TRBV6-1, the J gene TRBJ2-7, with TRBD1 matching over 8 bases. Germline values: CDR1 MNHNS, CDR2 SASEGT. Unmatched junction bases numbered 8, after V lost 2 bases and J lost 2 bases. The CDR3 is made up of 16 amino acids.

This rearrangement joins TRBV25-1 to TRBJ2-1; D gene unclear. Germline V gene sequence: CDR1 MGHDK, CDR2 SYGVNS. This CDR3 is built from 14 residues. Trimming pared 4 bases from V and 6 bases from J, leaving 13 bases between. CDR3 DNA: TGTGCCAGCAGTGGTCCTCTTGGCCTCAATGAGCAGTTCTTC. This gives the protein CASSGPLGLNEQFF.

The V and J genes are TRBV15 and TRBJ2-7; 10 nucleotides agree with TRBD2. CDR1 is LNHNV, CDR2 YYDKDF, per germline (reference sequence). Germline trimming cut 0 bases from V and 7 bases from J; bases unmatched to any gene: 6. This CDR3 is 15 amino acids long. Here the CDR3 reads CATSRELAGLREQYF. The CDR3 region has the DNA TGTGCCACCAGCAGAGAACTAGCGGGACTACGGGAGCAGTACTTC.

The CDR3 sequence is CAWTPTGGNEQFF. The CDR3 coding sequence is TGTGCCTGGACCCCGACAGGGGGCAATGAGCAGTTCTTC. The chain recombines TRBV30 with TRBJ2-1; 9 bases fit TRBD1. This CDR3 is 13 amino acids long. Germline V gene data show CDR1 as GTSNPN and CDR2 as SVGIG (reference sequence). V trimming: 4 bases; J trimming: 6 bases; junction bases outside the gene matches: 4.